The subject of this entry is one T cell receptor (beta chain). This entry comes from a study of CD8 T cells in Susac syndrome. RNA was extracted with the RNeasy kit, and a quantity of about 0.45 to 1 ug was reverse transcribed using random hexamers. TCRdb recomputed calls from the immunoSEQ multiplex PCR reads with MiXCR, one row per CDR3 protein. The profile covers around 150,000 distinct CDR3 sequences, with roughly 95% appearing a single time and approximately 0.08% taken by the ten largest. TCR beta sequencing covered blood CD8+ and CD4+ T cells. CD8+ and CD4+ T cells were negatively isolated; TEMRA cells were FACS-enriched. The CDR3 has 14 residues. Trimming took 4 bases from V and 0 from J, leaving 7 bases between them. Germline CDR1 is ENHRY and CDR2 is SYGVKD.

Material: CD4+ T cells from PBMCs. This receptor was obtained from a human donor with Susac syndrome. The genes are TRBV10-3 and TRBJ1-5; D not resolved. CDR3 region: CAISGSASNQPQHF. CDR3 in DNA: TGTGCCATCAGTGGATCAGCTAGCAATCAGCCCCAGCATTTT.